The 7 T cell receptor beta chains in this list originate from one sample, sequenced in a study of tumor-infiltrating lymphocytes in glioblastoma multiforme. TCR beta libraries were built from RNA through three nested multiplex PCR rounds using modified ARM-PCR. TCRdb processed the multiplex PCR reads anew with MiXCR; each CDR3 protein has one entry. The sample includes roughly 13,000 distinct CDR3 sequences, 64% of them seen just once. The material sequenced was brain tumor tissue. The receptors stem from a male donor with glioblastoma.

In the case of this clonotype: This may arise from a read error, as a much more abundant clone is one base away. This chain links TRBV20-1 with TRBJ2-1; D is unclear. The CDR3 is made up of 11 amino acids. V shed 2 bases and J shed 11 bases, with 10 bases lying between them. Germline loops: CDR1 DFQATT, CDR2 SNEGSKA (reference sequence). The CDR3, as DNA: TGCAGTGCTAGACCCCTCAGTAAGCAGTTCTTC. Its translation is CSARPLSKQFF.

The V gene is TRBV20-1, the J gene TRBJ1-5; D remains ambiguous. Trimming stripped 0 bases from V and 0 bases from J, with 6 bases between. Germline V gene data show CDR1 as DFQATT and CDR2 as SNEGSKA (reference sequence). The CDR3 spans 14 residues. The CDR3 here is CSARDTISNQPQHF. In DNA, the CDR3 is TGCAGTGCTAGAGATACTATTAGCAATCAGCCCCAGCATTTT.

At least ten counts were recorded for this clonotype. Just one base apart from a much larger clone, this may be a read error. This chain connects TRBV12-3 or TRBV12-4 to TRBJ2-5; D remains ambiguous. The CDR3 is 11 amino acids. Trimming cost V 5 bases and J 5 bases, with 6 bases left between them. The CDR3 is CASSLLETQYF. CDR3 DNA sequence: TGTGCCAGCAGTCTCTTGGAGACCCAGTACTTC.

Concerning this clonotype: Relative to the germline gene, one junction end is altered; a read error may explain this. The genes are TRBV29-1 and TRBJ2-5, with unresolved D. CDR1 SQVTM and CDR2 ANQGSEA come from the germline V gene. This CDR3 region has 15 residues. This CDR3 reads CSVIEHSRSQEAQYF. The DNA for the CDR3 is TGCAGCGTTATAGAACATTCGAGATCTCAAGAGGCCCAGTACTTC.

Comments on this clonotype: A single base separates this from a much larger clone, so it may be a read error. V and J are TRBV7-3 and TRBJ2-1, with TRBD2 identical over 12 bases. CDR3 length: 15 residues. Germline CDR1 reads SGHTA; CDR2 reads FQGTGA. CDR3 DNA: TGTGCCATCAGCGGGACTAGCGGGCGCTACAATGAGCAGTTCTTC. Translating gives CAISGTSGRYNEQFF. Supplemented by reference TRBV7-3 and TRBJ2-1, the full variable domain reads GAGVSQTPSNKVTEKGKYVELRCDPISGHTALYWYRQSLGQGPEFLIYFQGTGAADDSGLPNDRFFAVRPEGSVSTLKIQRTERGDSAVYLCAISGTSGRYNEQFFGPGTRLTVL.

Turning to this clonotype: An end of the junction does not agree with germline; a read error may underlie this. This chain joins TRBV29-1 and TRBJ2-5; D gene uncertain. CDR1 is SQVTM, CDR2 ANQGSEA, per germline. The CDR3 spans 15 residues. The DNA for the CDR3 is TGCAGCCTTGAAGAGCACGGCCGCCACCAAGAGACTCAGTACTTC. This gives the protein CSLEEHGRHQETQYF.

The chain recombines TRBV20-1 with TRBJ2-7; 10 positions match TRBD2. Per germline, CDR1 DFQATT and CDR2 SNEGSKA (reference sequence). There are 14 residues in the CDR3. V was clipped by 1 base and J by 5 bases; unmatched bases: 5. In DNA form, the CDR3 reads TGCAGTGCTAGAGGGCTAGCGGGAGACCACGAGCAGTACTTC. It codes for CSARGLAGDHEQYF.